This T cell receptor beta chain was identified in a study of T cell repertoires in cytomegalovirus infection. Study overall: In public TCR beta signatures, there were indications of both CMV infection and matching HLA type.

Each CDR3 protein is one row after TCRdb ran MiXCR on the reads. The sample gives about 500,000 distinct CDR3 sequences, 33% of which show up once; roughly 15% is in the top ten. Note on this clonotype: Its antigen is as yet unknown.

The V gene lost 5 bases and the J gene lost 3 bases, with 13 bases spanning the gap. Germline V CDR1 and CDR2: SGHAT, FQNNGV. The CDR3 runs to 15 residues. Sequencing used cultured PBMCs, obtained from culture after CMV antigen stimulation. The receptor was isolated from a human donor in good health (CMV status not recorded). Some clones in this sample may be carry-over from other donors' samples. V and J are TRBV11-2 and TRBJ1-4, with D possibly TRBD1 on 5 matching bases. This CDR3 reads CASSPGERANEKLFF. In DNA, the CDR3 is TGTGCCAGCAGCCCGGGGGAGCGGGCTAATGAAAAACTGTTTTTT. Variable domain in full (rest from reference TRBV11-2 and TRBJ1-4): EAGVAQSPRYKIIEKRQSVAFWCNPISGHATLYWYQQILGQGPKLLIQFQNNGVVDDSQLPKDRFSAERLKGVDSTLKIQPAKLEDSAVYLCASSPGERANEKLFFGSGTQLSVL.